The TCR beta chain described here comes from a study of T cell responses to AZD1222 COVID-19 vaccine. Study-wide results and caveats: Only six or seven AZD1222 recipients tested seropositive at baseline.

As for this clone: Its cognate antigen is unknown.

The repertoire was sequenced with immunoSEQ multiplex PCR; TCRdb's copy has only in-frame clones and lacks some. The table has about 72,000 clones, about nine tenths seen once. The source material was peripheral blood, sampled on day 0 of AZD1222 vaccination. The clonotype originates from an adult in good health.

CDR3 DNA: TGTGCCTGGAGAAGGACAGGGGGCACCGGCTACACCTTC. It codes for CAWRRTGGTGYTF. V gene TRBV30 combines with J gene TRBJ1-2, with 11 bases identical to TRBD1. Trimming at V came to 3 bases and at J to 8 bases, leaving 5 bases not matched to a gene. From germline, CDR1 is GTSNPN and CDR2 SVGIG (reference sequence). The CDR3 length is 13 residues.